This T cell receptor beta chain was profiled in a study of blood T cell repertoires in COVID-19. Study information: Nucleic acid was either cDNA or gDNA, and it came from T cells, B-cell-depleted T cells, or PBMCs.

The CDR3 is made up of 12 amino acids. Germline V lookup: CDR1 GTSNPN, CDR2 SVGIG (reference sequence). Between the trimmed V and J ends, which lost 2 bases and 7 bases, there was a span of 11 bases. Cohort assignment relied on participant-reported clinical history. The repertoire was sequenced with immunoSEQ multiplex PCR; TCRdb's copy has only in-frame clones and lacks some. The table has hundreds of thousands of clones, 80% to 90% seen once. The chain carries TRBV30 and TRBJ1-2, with D possibly matching TRBD1 (5 bases). This clonotype was sampled from a man aged 35 to 55 in a cohort exposed to, infected with or recovered from COVID-19 (not recorded which). Sequencing used PBMCs or T cells enriched from blood (not recorded which). Here the CDR3 reads CAWSNRQIGYTF. Here the CDR3 DNA reads TGTGCCTGGAGTAACAGGCAAATTGGCTACACCTTC.